These 15 T cell receptor beta chains share one sample of origin, sequenced in a study of identical twins. TCRdb itself ran the 5' RACE reads through MiXCR, one entry per CDR3 protein. This table holds around 960,000 distinct CDR3 sequences, 9% to 15% found once. These data also formed part of another study, on yellow fever vaccine responses in identical twins.

The sample comprised PBMCs. Receptor source: a woman aged 18-30 years in good health.

This clonotype was seen a few times. The chain employs TRBV12-5 and TRBJ2-3; the D gene is possibly TRBD1 (7 bases). Germline values: CDR1 LGHNT, CDR2 FRNRAP. The V end was cut by 1 base, the J end by 0 bases, with 14 bases between. The length of the CDR3 is 17 residues. The DNA for the CDR3 is TGTGCTAGTGGTTTGGCGCGGGGACAGACTAGCACAGATACGCAGTATTTT. This translates into CASGLARGQTSTDTQYF.

This chain uses TRBV7-8 with TRBJ2-5; no definite D call. CDR1 SGHVS and CDR2 FQNEAQ come from the germline V gene. The CDR3 spans 15 residues. Deletions cut 8 bases from V and 4 bases from J, with 20 bases between. The CDR3, as DNA: TGTGCCAGCGTCTCCCATCGAGGCTTCCCAGAGACCCAGTACTTC. Protein product: CASVSHRGFPETQYF.

This clonotype was found a few times. The chain carries TRBV15 and TRBJ2-7; 8 nucleotides line up with TRBD1. CDR1 is LNHNV, CDR2 YYDKDF, per germline (reference sequence). This CDR3 has 14 amino acids. V lost 1 base, J lost 5 bases, and 4 bases stayed unmatched. DNA of the CDR3: TGTGCCACCAGCAGAGTTCCAGGGGGCAACGAGCAGTACGTC. Protein sequence: CATSRVPGGNEQYV.

There are many counts of this clonotype. The chain combines TRBV5-1 with TRBJ2-5; D might be TRBD1 or TRBD2, each matching 5 bases. Trimming removed 1 base at V and 1 base at J, with 14 bases between. This CDR3 is built from 16 residues. Germline V gives CDR1 SGHRS, CDR2 YFSETQ. Here the CDR3 reads CASSLSGGQVQETQYF. DNA for the CDR3: TGCGCCAGCAGCTTGAGTGGAGGACAAGTCCAAGAGACCCAGTACTTC.

The rearrangement uses TRBV28 and TRBJ2-7; maybe TRBD2 (6 bases). V lost 9 bases to trimming and J lost 0 bases, with 12 bases between them. This CDR3 comprises 13 residues. CDR1 MDHEN and CDR2 SYDVKM come from the germline V gene. The CDR3 loop reads CASTRGVSYEQYF. CDR3 DNA: TGTGCCAGTACCCGCGGGGTCTCCTACGAGCAGTACTTC.

This clonotype is a singleton in its sample. Relative to the germline gene, one junction end is altered; a read error may explain this. The genes are TRBV29-1 and TRBJ2-1; TRBD1 agrees at 10 bases. The germline gives CDR1 SQVTM, CDR2 ANQGSEA. There are 12 residues in the CDR3. The CDR3 DNA sequence: TGCAGCGTTGAAGCCCAAGGACAGGGGGGCTCCTTC. Translation gives CSVEAQGQGGSF.

The chain carries TRBV20-1 and TRBJ2-5; D call uncertain. V lost 3 bases, J lost 5 bases, and 7 bases lay in between. The CDR3 is 11 residues long. Germline V lookup: CDR1 DFQATT, CDR2 SNEGSKA (reference sequence). CDR3 amino acids: CSARAWETQYF. DNA for the CDR3: TGCAGTGCTAGGGCATGGGAGACCCAGTACTTC.

This clonotype was counted at least ten times. The chain carries TRBV20-1 and TRBJ2-5; 11 bases match TRBD2. The CDR3 spans 14 residues. The germline V gene has CDR1 DFQATT and CDR2 SNEGSKA (reference sequence). V shed 6 bases and J 1 base; nucleotides not matched to a gene: 4. The chain's CDR3 is CSAPLAGGQETQYF. The CDR3 nucleotides read TGCAGTGCCCCGCTAGCGGGGGGCCAAGAGACCCAGTACTTC.

The gene calls are TRBV2 and TRBJ2-7; TRBD1 is a possible D gene (6 bases). CDR1 is SNHLY and CDR2 is FYNNEI in the germline V gene. This CDR3 has 15 amino acids. V dropped 8 bases and J dropped 0 bases, with 17 bases sitting between them. As DNA, the CDR3 is TGTGCCAGCTGGCTTGGGGGCGAGAACTCCTACGAGCAGTACGTC. This codes for CASWLGGENSYEQYV.

This clonotype turned up a few times. The chain recombines TRBV5-1 with TRBJ2-3; 11 bases agree with TRBD2. V lost 8 bases to trimming and J lost 7 bases; unmatched junction nucleotides: 9. The CDR3 contains 14 residues. The germline V gene has CDR1 SGHRS and CDR2 YFSETQ. The CDR3, as DNA: TGCGCCAGTAATAGCGGGGGGGCCGGGAATACGCAGTATTTT. Protein: CASNSGGAGNTQYF.

This clonotype was counted many times. The chain links TRBV11-2 to TRBJ1-1; D unresolved. This CDR3 has 17 amino acids. Germline-derived CDR1 and CDR2 are SGHAT and FQNNGV. Trimming left V 5 bases short and J 4 bases short, with 23 bases between. DNA for the CDR3: TGTGCCAGCAGCCCCTCGAGGGAGAGGGTTTTGGGCACTGAAGCTTTCTTT. It codes for CASSPSRERVLGTEAFF.

The chain employs TRBV7-9 and TRBJ2-5; D is possibly TRBD1 (6 bases). The CDR3 has 15 amino acids. Germline CDR1 is SEHNR and CDR2 is FQNEAQ (reference sequence). Trimming left V 4 bases short and J 3 bases short, with 15 bases between. CDR3 bases: TGTGCCAGCAGCTCGGACAGCCTAAAGGAAGAGACCCAGTACTTC. Translating it yields CASSSDSLKEETQYF.

V gene TRBV3-1 combines with J gene TRBJ2-2; TRBD2 matches 8 bases. The CDR3 sequence is 16 residues long. Germline CDR1 LGHDT, CDR2 YNNKEL (reference sequence). With V trimmed by 4 bases and J by 5 bases, 9 bases remained unmatched. DNA of the CDR3: TGTGCCAGCAGCCCCCCGACTAGCGAAAGGACCGGGGAGCTGTTTTTT. Translated: CASSPPTSERTGELFF.

This clonotype was counted a few times. The genes are TRBV6-1 and TRBJ2-1; 10 bases agree with TRBD1. J was trimmed by 6 bases and V by 7 bases; bases with no gene match: 12. The length of the CDR3 is 16 residues. The germline V gene has CDR1 MNHNS and CDR2 SASEGT. The CDR3 DNA sequence: TGTGCCAGCACAAGAACGCCGGGACAGGGGATCAATGAGCAGTTCTTC. Its translation: CASTRTPGQGINEQFF.

The gene calls are TRBV7-9 and TRBJ2-7; the D call may be TRBD1 or TRBD2 (6 bases each). This CDR3 has 14 residues. From germline, CDR1 is SEHNR and CDR2 FQNEAQ (reference sequence). Trimming cost V 4 bases and J 5 bases, with 15 bases left between them. The CDR3 spells CASSSSVDRNEQYF. The DNA of the CDR3 is TGTGCCAGCAGCTCTAGCGTGGACAGAAACGAGCAGTACTTC.